The 26 T cell receptor beta chains below all came from one sample that was sequenced in a study of blood T cell repertoires in COVID-19 (dated by TCRdb to the early 2020s). The method behind the library was the immunoSEQ multiplex PCR assay. TCRdb stores this immuneACCESS table with in-frame sequences only. Part of the clones is absent; in the studies checked, under half of the shortfall reflects unresolved V genes, and no reason is known for the rest. This sample gives about 100,000 clones in total; about 77% of them show up just once. 12% of the sample belongs to the ten largest clones. Sequenced material: peripheral blood. The source is a woman between 65 and 79 years old with acute or convalescent COVID-19.

The J gene is TRBJ2-7, the V gene TRBV15, with D possibly TRBD1 on 6 matching bases. The CDR3 totals 14 residues. The germline V and J ends were trimmed by 0 bases and 4 bases, with 10 bases remaining between them. Germline V gene lookup returns CDR1 LNHNV and CDR2 YYDKDF (reference sequence). The DNA of the CDR3 is TGTGCCACCAGCAGAGATAGGGGGAATTACGAGCAGTACTTC. It yields the protein CATSRDRGNYEQYF.

V usage is TRBV5-1 and J usage is TRBJ2-7, with D tentatively TRBD2 (6 bases). Trimming pared 4 bases from V and 2 bases from J, leaving 13 bases between. Germline-derived CDR1 and CDR2 are SGHRS and YFSETQ. The CDR3 has 14 residues. The CDR3 DNA reads as TGCGCCAGCAGCGACGGCGGGATGGCCTACGAGCAGTACTTC. Amino acid sequence: CASSDGGMAYEQYF.

V usage is TRBV5-6 and J usage is TRBJ1-3; D is ambiguous. V was trimmed by 0 bases and J by 4 bases, leaving 14 bases between them. In germline, CDR1 is SGHDT, CDR2 YYEEEE. The CDR3 is 16 residues long. The CDR3 loop is CASSLGPQNSGNTIYF. CDR3 nucleotides: TGTGCCAGCAGCTTGGGGCCGCAAAATTCCGGAAACACCATATATTTT.

The rearrangement links TRBV13 to TRBJ1-4; D unclear. The CDR3 is 14 amino acids. The V end lost 4 bases, the J end lost 8 bases, and 14 bases lay between the germline ends. Germline CDR1 and CDR2: PRHDT and FYEKMQ (reference sequence). This chain's CDR3 is CASSSQMGREKLFF. Here the CDR3 DNA reads TGTGCCAGCAGCTCCCAAATGGGCCGGGAAAAACTGTTTTTT.

The chain links TRBV5-1 to TRBJ2-7, with D possibly matching TRBD2 (7 bases). This CDR3 comprises 15 residues. In germline, CDR1 is SGHRS, CDR2 YFSETQ. Trimming took off 3 bases at V and 0 bases at J, with 13 bases between the two ends. CDR3 in amino acids: CASSWGGHPSYEQYV. In nucleotides, the CDR3 is TGCGCCAGCAGCTGGGGGGGACACCCCTCCTACGAGCAGTACGTC.

V and J are TRBV19 and TRBJ2-7; D gene uncertain. This CDR3 has 16 residues. V was pared by 2 bases and J by 3 bases, with 17 bases between. Germline V gene sequence: CDR1 LNHDA, CDR2 SQIVND (reference sequence). The CDR3 loop reads CASSILGTIFVYEQYF. The CDR3, as DNA: TGTGCCAGTAGTATACTGGGCACAATTTTCGTCTACGAGCAGTACTTC.

This chain links TRBV5-6 with TRBJ2-7, with a weak D call TRBD1 (6 bases). CDR1 and CDR2 (germline): SGHDT, YYEEEE. Trimming left V 4 bases short and J 3 bases short, with 11 bases between. This CDR3 is 13 amino acids long. This chain's CDR3 is CASSQTGNYEQYV. CDR3 coding DNA: TGTGCCAGCAGCCAAACAGGGAACTACGAGCAGTACGTC.

This clone has only a few counts. CDR3 bases: TGTGCCACCAGCAGCGTAGGGAGAAGCGCAGATACGCAGTATTTT. It codes for CATSSVGRSADTQYF. The V and J genes are TRBV15 and TRBJ2-3, with a tentative D call TRBD2 (5 bases). V was pared by 3 bases and J by 4 bases, with 14 bases between. The CDR3 is 15 residues long. Germline V lookup: CDR1 LNHNV, CDR2 YYDKDF (reference sequence).

In its sample, this clone was seen a few times. The V gene is TRBV5-1, the J gene TRBJ2-2; TRBD2 matches at 9 bases. This CDR3 contains 15 residues. Looked up from germline, CDR1 is SGHRS and CDR2 is YFSETQ. V lost 3 bases, J lost 6 bases, and 6 bases stayed unmatched. The CDR3 loop reads CASSYSSGEAGELFF. CDR3 bases: TGCGCCAGCAGCTATTCTAGCGGGGAAGCCGGGGAGCTGTTTTTT.

In this sample, this clone turned up once. The V call is TRBV11-2, the J call TRBJ1-1; 8 bases are a match to TRBD1. J lost 1 base, V lost 5 bases, and 9 bases had no gene match. Germline assignment: CDR1 SGHAT and CDR2 FQNNGV. The CDR3 sequence is 16 residues long. CDR3 loop: CASSDDRGSANTEAFF. CDR3 DNA: TGTGCCAGCAGCGACGACAGGGGTTCGGCGAACACTGAAGCTTTCTTT.

This clone was seen more than once but under ten times. The chain is built from TRBV6-2 or TRBV6-3 and TRBJ1-5; D ambiguous. Germline V gene lookup returns CDR1 MNHEY and CDR2 SVGEGT. Trimming took off 5 bases at V and 0 bases at J, with 8 bases between the two ends. CDR3 length equals 14 residues. CDR3 amino acids: CASSPGFSNQPQHF. CDR3 nucleotides: TGTGCCAGCAGTCCGGGGTTTAGCAATCAGCCCCAGCATTTT.

The chain joins TRBV6-6 to TRBJ2-1, with D hard to call. The V end lost 1 base, the J end lost 4 bases, and 5 bases lay between the germline ends. This CDR3 comprises 13 residues. The germline gives CDR1 MNHNY, CDR2 SVGAGI (reference sequence). The CDR3 DNA is TGTGCCAGCAGTTACTACCAGTACAATGAGCAGTTCTTC. It codes for CASSYYQYNEQFF.

Comments on this clone: Other DNA sequences in the same sample also yield this CDR3. This chain connects TRBV19 to TRBJ1-1; D perhaps matches TRBD1 (6 bases). The CDR3 runs 14 residues. Trimming shortened V by 5 bases and J by 0 bases, and 10 bases separated the two germline ends. Germline V gene data show CDR1 as LNHDA and CDR2 as SQIVND (reference sequence). The DNA for the CDR3 is TGTGCCAGTAGTTTACAGGGCTTGAACACTGAAGCTTTCTTT. Residues: CASSLQGLNTEAFF.

This clone was observed a single time. CDR3 sequence: CASSYDQGAYEQYV. DNA for the CDR3: TGTGCCAGCAGTTACGATCAGGGGGCCTACGAGCAGTACGTC. V is TRBV6-2 or TRBV6-3 and J is TRBJ2-7, with 7 nucleotides matching TRBD1. The germline gives CDR1 MNHEY, CDR2 SVGEGT. CDR3 length: 14 residues. V was clipped by 2 bases and J by 2 bases; unmatched bases: 3.

The rearrangement links TRBV18 to TRBJ1-4, with 8 bases fitting TRBD1. From germline, CDR1 is KGHSH and CDR2 LQKENI. With V trimmed by 3 bases and J by 12 bases, 9 bases remained unmatched. CDR3 size: 14 residues. CDR3 in amino acids: CASSPQGAAGELFF. The CDR3 bases are TGTGCCAGCTCACCGCAGGGGGCAGCTGGAGAACTGTTTTTT.

This clone came up a few times. This rearrangement joins TRBV6-5 to TRBJ2-1, with D possibly matching TRBD2 (6 bases). V lost 2 bases to trimming and J lost 2 bases, with 13 bases between them. This CDR3 region has 16 residues. The V gene's germline CDR1 is MNHEY and CDR2 SVGAGI. The CDR3 bases are TGTGCCAGCAGTTACACGGGGGTCCGGCCCTACAATGAGCAGTTCTTC. Residues: CASSYTGVRPYNEQFF.

This clone occurred once. The chain recombines TRBV15 with TRBJ2-7, with 10 bases fitting TRBD1. The CDR3 consists of 14 residues. Per germline, CDR1 LNHNV and CDR2 YYDKDF (reference sequence). The V gene end was trimmed by 3 bases and the J gene end by 3 bases; junction bases not matched to a gene: 2. The CDR3 loop is CATSSDRGLYEQYF. DNA for the CDR3: TGTGCCACCAGCAGCGACAGGGGGCTCTACGAGCAGTACTTC.

The chain employs TRBV3-1 (or the pseudogene TRBV3-2) and TRBJ1-1; no clear D. CDR1 is LGHDT, CDR2 YNNKEL, per germline (reference sequence). V was cut by 1 base and J by 1 base, with 7 bases left in between. This CDR3 contains 14 residues. The CDR3 DNA follows: TGTGCCAGCAGCCAAGTTGAACAGAACACTGAAGCTTTCTTT. Protein product: CASSQVEQNTEAFF.

This clone came up once. V and J are TRBV3-1 (or the pseudogene TRBV3-2) and TRBJ1-2, with TRBD1 as a possible D gene (5 bases). The CDR3 is made up of 14 amino acids. The germline V and J ends were trimmed by 3 bases and 8 bases, with 16 bases remaining between them. Germline CDR1 is LGHDT and CDR2 is YNNKEL (reference sequence). The CDR3 DNA reads TGTGCCAGCAGCCAGTCCCAGGGAGGGAGCGGCTACACCTTC. This sequence encodes CASSQSQGGSGYTF.

This sequence joins TRBV27 and TRBJ1-5; no reliable D call. In germline, CDR1 is MNHEY, CDR2 SMNVEV (reference sequence). V lost 5 bases to trimming and J lost 4 bases, with 12 bases between them. The CDR3 extends over 14 amino acids. Here the CDR3 DNA reads TGTGCCAGCAGTGGAGTCGGTTTTAATCAGCCCCAGCATTTT. Protein product: CASSGVGFNQPQHF.

The chain couples TRBV2 to TRBJ2-3, with a tentative D call TRBD1 (6 bases). The CDR3 is made up of 14 amino acids. Germline loops: CDR1 SNHLY, CDR2 FYNNEI. Trimming removed 6 bases from V and 5 bases from J, with 15 bases in between. The CDR3 DNA is TGTGCCAGCAGAACTCCATCAGGGGTAGATACGCAGTATTTT. It translates to CASRTPSGVDTQYF. Variable domain in full (rest from reference TRBV2 and TRBJ2-3): EPEVTQTPSHQVTQMGQEVILRCVPISNHLYFYWYRQILGQKVEFLVSFYNNEISEKSEIFDDQFSVERPDGSNFTLKIRSTKLEDSAMYFCASRTPSGVDTQYFGPGTRLTVL.

The chain couples TRBV9 to TRBJ1-4; D is possibly TRBD1 (6 bases). Germline V gives CDR1 SGDLS, CDR2 YYNGEE. This CDR3 has 17 residues. The germline V and J ends were trimmed by 4 bases and 2 bases, with 18 bases remaining between them. This chain's CDR3 is CASSPRGLTLTNEKLFF. The CDR3 region has the DNA TGTGCCAGCAGCCCGAGGGGGTTAACGTTGACTAATGAAAAACTGTTTTTT.

The chain is built from TRBV27 and TRBJ2-7; weak D call: TRBD1 (6 bases). CDR3 length equals 15 residues. Germline assignment: CDR1 MNHEY and CDR2 SMNVEV (reference sequence). The V and J ends lost 8 bases and 6 bases respectively, with 23 bases between them. The CDR3 reads CASGRPLLGGSEQYF. CDR3 sequence (DNA): TGTGCCAGCGGCCGACCTCTCCTTGGGGGCAGCGAGCAGTACTTC.

CDR3 loop: CASSRDRGSKETQYF. The CDR3, as DNA: TGTGCCTCTTCCCGGGACAGGGGGAGTAAGGAGACCCAGTACTTC. This chain links TRBV30 with TRBJ2-5, with 11 bases aligning to TRBD1. V lost 7 bases, J lost 5 bases, and 12 bases stayed unmatched. The CDR3 contains 15 residues. CDR1 is GTSNPN and CDR2 is SVGIG in the germline V gene (reference sequence).

This chain uses TRBV5-1 with TRBJ2-6; a possible D gene is TRBD1 (5 bases). This CDR3 has 14 residues. V lost 7 bases and J lost 5, with 13 bases in between. Germline V gene data show CDR1 as SGHRS and CDR2 as YFSETQ. CDR3 amino acids: CASQTDSWANVLTF. In DNA form, the CDR3 reads TGCGCCAGCCAAACCGACAGCTGGGCCAACGTCCTGACTTTC.

This clone was seen only a few times. The chain employs TRBV5-5 and TRBJ1-1; D is uncertain. The germline V and J ends were trimmed by 4 bases and 1 base, with 8 bases remaining between them. The CDR3 length is 13 residues. Per the germline V gene, CDR1 is SGHKS and CDR2 is YYEKEE (reference sequence). As DNA, the CDR3 is TGTGCCAGCAGCATAGATTGGAACACTGAAGCTTTCTTT. Its translation is CASSIDWNTEAFF.